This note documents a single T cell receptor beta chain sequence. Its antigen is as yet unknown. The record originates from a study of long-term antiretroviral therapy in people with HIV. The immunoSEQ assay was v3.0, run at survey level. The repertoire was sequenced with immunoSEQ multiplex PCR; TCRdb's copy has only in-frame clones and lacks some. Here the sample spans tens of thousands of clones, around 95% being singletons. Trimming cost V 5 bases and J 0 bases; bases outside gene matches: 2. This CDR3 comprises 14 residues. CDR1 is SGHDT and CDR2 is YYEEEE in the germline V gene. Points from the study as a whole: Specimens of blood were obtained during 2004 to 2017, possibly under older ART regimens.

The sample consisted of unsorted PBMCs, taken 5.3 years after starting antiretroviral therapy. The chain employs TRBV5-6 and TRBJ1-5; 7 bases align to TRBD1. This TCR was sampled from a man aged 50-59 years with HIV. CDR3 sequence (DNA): TGTGCCAGCAGTCAGGGGGTTAGCAATCAGCCCCAGCATTTT. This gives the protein CASSQGVSNQPQHF.